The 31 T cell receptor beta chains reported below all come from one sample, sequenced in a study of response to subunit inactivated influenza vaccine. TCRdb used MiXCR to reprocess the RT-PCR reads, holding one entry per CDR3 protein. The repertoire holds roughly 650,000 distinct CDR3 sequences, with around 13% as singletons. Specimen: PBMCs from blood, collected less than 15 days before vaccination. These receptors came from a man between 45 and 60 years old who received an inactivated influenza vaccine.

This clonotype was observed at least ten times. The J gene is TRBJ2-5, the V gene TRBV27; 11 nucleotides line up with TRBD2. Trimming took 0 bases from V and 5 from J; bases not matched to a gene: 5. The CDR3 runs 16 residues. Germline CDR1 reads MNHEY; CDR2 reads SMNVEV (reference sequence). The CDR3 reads CASSLSVAGGWETQYF. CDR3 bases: TGTGCCAGCAGTTTATCGGTAGCGGGAGGGTGGGAGACCCAGTACTTC.

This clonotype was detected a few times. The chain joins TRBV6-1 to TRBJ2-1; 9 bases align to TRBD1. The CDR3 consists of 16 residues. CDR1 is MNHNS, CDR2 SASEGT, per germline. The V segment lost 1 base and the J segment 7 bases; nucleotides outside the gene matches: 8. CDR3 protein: CASSEVDGTGWNEQFF. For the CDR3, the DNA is TGTGCCAGCAGTGAAGTCGATGGGACAGGGTGGAATGAGCAGTTCTTC.

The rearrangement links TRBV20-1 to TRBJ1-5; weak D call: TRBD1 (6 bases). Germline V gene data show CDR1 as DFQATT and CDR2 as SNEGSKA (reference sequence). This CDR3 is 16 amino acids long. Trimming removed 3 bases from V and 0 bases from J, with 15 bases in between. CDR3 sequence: CSASEVGGHSNQPQHF. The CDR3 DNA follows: TGCAGTGCTAGTGAGGTGGGGGGGCATAGCAATCAGCCCCAGCATTTT.

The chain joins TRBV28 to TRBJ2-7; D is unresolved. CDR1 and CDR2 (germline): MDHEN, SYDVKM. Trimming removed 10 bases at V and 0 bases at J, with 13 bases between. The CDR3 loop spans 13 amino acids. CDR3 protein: CATISGNSYEQYF. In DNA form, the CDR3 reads TGTGCCACCATATCGGGCAACTCCTACGAGCAGTACTTC.

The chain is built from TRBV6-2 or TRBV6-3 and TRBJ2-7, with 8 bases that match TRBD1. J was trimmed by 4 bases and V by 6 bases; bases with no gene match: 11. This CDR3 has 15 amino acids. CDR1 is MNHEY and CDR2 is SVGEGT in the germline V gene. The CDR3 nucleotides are TGTGCCAGCAGGTCCGGGGGACAGGAGGCATACGAGCAGTACTTC. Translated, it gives CASRSGGQEAYEQYF.

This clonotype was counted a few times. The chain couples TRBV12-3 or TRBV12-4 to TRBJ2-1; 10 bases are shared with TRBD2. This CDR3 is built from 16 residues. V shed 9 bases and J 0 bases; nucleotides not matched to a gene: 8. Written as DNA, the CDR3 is TGTGCCAGTAGGGGAGCGGGGGGGAGCTCCTACAATGAGCAGTTCTTC. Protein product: CASRGAGGSSYNEQFF.

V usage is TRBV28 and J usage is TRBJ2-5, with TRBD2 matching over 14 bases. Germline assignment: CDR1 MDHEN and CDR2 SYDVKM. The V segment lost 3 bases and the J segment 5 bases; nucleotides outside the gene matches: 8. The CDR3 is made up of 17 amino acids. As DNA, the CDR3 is TGTGCCAGCAGTTTCCCCAGGACTAGCGGGAGGAAGGAGACCCAGTACTTC. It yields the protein CASSFPRTSGRKETQYF.

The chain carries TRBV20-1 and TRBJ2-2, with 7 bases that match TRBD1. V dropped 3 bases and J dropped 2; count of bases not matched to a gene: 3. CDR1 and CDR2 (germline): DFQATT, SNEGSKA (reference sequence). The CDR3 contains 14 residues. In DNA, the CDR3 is TGCAGTGCTAGTGGACAGGCTAACACCGGGGAGCTGTTTTTT. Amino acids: CSASGQANTGELFF.

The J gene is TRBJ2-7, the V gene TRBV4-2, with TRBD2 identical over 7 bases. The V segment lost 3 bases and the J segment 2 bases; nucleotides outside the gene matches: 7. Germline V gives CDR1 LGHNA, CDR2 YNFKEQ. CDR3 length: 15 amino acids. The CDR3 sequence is CASSQGGEGTYEQYF. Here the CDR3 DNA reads TGTGCCAGCAGCCAGGGGGGGGAGGGAACCTACGAGCAGTACTTC.

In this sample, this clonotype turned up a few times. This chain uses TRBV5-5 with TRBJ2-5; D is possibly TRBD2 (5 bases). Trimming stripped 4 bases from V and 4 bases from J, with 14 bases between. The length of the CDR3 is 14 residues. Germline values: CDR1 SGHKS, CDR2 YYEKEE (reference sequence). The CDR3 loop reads CASSRLFAGETQYF. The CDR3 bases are TGTGCCAGCAGCCGCCTCTTTGCGGGAGAGACCCAGTACTTC. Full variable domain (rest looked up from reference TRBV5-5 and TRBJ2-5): DAGVTQSPTHLIKTRGQQVTLRCSPISGHKSVSWYQQVLGQGPQFIFQYYEKEERGRGNFPDRFSARQFPNYSSELNVNALLLGDSALYLCASSRLFAGETQYFGPGTRLLVL.

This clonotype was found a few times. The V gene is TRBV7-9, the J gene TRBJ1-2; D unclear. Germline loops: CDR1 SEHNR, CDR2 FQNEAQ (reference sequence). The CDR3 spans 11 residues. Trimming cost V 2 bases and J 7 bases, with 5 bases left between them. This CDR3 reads CASSLNAGYTF. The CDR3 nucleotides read TGTGCCAGCAGCTTAAACGCTGGCTACACCTTC.

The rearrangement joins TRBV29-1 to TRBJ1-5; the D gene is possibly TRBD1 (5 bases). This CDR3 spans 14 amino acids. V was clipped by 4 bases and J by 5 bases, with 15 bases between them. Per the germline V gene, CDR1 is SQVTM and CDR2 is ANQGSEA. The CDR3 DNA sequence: TGCAGCGTTGTAGGGGCCGGGGTAGATCAGCCCCAGCATTTT. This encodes CSVVGAGVDQPQHF.

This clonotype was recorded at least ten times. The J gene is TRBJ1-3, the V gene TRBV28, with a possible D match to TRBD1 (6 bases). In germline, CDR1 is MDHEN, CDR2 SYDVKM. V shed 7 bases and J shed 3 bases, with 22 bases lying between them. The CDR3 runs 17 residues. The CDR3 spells CASTPPEGVFGGNTIYF. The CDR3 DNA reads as TGTGCCAGCACCCCACCCGAGGGGGTATTTGGTGGAAACACCATATATTTT.

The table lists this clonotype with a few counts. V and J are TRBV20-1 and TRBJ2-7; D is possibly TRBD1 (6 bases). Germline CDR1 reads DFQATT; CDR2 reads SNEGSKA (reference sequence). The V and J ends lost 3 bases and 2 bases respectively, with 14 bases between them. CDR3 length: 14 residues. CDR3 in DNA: TGCAGTGCTAGTCACAGGGTTAGGCCCTACGAGCAGTACTTC. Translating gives CSASHRVRPYEQYF.

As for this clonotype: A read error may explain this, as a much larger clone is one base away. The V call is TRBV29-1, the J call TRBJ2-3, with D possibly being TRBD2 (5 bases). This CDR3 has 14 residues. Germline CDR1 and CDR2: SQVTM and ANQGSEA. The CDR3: CSANNGGLTDMQYF. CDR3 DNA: TGCAGCGCGAATAATGGCGGGCTCACAGATATGCAGTATTTT.

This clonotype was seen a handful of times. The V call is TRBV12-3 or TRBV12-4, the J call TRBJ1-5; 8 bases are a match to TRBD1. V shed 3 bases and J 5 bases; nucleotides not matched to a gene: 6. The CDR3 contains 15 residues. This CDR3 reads CASSFNRGKDQPQHF. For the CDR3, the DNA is TGTGCCAGCAGTTTTAACAGGGGGAAAGATCAGCCCCAGCATTTT.

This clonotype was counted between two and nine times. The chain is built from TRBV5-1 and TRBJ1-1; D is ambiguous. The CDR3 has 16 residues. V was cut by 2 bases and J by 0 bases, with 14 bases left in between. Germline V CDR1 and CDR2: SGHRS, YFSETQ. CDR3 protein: CASSFREAPMNTEAFF. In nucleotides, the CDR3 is TGCGCCAGCAGCTTCCGAGAGGCACCTATGAACACTGAAGCTTTCTTT.

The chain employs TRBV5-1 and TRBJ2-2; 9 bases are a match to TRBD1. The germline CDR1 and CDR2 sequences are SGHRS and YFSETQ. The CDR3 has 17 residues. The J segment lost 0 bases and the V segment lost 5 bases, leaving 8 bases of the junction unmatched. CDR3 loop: CASSGTGTGPNTGELFF. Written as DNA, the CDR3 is TGCGCCAGCAGTGGGACCGGGACAGGGCCGAACACCGGGGAGCTGTTTTTT.

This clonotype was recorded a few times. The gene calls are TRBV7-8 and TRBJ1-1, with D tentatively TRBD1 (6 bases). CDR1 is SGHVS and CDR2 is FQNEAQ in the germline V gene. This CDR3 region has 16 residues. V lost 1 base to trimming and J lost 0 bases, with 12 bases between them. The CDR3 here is CASSLGGWGLNTEAFF. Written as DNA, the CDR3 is TGTGCCAGCAGCTTAGGGGGATGGGGGCTGAACACTGAAGCTTTCTTT.

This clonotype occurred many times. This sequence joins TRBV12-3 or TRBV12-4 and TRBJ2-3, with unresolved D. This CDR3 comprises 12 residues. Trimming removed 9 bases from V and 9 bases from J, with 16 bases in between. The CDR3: CASSRRTDTQYF. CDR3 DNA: TGTGCCAGTAGTCGCCGGACCGACACGCAGTATTTT.

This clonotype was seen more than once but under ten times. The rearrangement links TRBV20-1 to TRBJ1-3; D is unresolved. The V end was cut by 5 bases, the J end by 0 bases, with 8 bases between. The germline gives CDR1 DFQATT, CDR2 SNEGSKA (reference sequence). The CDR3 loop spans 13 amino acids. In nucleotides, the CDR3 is TGCAGTGCTGGACGGCACTCTGGAAACACCATATATTTT. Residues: CSAGRHSGNTIYF.

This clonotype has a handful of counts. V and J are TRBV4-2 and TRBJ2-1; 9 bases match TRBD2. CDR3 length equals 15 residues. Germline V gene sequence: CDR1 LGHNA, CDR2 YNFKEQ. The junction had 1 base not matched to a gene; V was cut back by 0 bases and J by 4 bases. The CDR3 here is CASSQDLAGYNEQFF. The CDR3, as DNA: TGTGCCAGCAGCCAAGATCTAGCGGGATACAATGAGCAGTTCTTC.

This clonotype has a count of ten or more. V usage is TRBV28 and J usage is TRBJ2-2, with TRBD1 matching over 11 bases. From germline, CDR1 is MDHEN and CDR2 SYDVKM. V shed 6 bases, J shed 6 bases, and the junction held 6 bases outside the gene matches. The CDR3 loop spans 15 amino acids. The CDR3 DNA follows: TGTGCCAGCAGGCGGACAGGGGGCCTCGCCGGGGAGCTGTTTTTT. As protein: CASRRTGGLAGELFF.

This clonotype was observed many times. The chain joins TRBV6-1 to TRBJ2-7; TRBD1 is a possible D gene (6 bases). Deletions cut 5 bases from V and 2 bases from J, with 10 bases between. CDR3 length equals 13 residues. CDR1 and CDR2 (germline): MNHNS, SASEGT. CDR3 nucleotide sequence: TGTGCCAGCAGTCAACAGGGTGCCTACGAGCAGTACTTC. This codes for CASSQQGAYEQYF.

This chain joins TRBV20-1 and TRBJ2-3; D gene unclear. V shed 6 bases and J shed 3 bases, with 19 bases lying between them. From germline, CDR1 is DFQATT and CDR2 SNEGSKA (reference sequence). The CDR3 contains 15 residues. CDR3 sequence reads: CSATARFPVTDTQYF. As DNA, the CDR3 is TGCAGTGCGACGGCTAGGTTTCCCGTTACAGATACGCAGTATTTT.

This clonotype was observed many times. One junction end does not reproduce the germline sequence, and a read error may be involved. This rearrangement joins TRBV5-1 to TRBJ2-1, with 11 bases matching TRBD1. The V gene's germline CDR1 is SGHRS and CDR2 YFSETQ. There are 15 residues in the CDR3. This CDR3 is CASSPWDRGGGELFF. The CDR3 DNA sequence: TGCGCCAGCAGTCCTTGGGACAGGGGGGGAGGCGAGCTGTTCTTC.

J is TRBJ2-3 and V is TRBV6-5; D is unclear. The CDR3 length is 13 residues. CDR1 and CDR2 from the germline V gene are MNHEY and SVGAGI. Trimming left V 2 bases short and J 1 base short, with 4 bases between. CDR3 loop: CASSYPGTDTQYF. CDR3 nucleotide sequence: TGTGCCAGCAGTTACCCGGGCACAGATACGCAGTATTTT.

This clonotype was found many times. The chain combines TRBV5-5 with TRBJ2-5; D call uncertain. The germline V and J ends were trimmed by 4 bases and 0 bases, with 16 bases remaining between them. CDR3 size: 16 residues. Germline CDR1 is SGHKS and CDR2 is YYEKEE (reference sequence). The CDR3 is CASSKTFSWYQETQYF. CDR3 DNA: TGTGCCAGCAGCAAAACCTTCAGTTGGTACCAAGAGACCCAGTACTTC.

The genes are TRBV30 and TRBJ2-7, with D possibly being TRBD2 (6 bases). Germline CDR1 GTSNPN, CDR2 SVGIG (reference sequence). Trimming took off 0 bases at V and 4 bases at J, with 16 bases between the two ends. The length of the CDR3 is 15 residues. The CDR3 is CAWSVPPGARYEQYF. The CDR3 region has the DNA TGTGCCTGGAGTGTTCCCCCGGGAGCTAGGTACGAGCAGTACTTC.

This CDR3 reads CAISAGERPDTQYF. The CDR3 region has the DNA TGTGCCATCAGTGCCGGGGAGCGCCCAGATACGCAGTATTTT. This sequence joins TRBV10-3 and TRBJ2-3; tentatively, D is TRBD2 (5 bases). CDR3 length: 14 amino acids. Trimming cost V 4 bases and J 4 bases, with 12 bases left between them. CDR1 is ENHRY, CDR2 SYGVKD, per germline.

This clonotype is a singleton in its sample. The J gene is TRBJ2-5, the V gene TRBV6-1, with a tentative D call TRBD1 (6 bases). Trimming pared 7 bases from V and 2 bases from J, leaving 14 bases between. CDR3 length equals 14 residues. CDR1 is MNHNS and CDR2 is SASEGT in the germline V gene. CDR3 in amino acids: CASKKQGIQETQYF. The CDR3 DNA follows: TGTGCCAGCAAGAAACAGGGAATACAAGAGACCCAGTACTTC.